The clone carrying this TCR beta chain was detected only a few times. The CDR3 runs 14 residues. V shed 8 bases, J shed 2 bases, and the junction held 9 bases outside the gene matches. Germline V gene data show CDR1 as GTSNPN and CDR2 as SVGIG (reference sequence). The record originates from a study of technical replicates of blood from a few donors. The data were produced by immunoSEQ multiplex PCR, yet TCRdb's version contains in-frame clones alone and is incomplete. The data contain about 75,000 clones, 91% of them singletons. This clonotype was obtained from a human donor in good health. Some clones in this sample may be carry-over from other donors' samples. Sequencing was carried out using T cells isolated from PBMCs. The chain couples TRBV30 to TRBJ2-5; 9 bases line up with TRBD2. Written as DNA, the CDR3 is TGTGCCGGGACCCATCTAGCGGGACAAGAGACCCAGTACTTC. This sequence encodes CAGTHLAGQETQYF.